The clone carrying this TCR beta chain was seen a few times. The antigen is not known. TCRdb re-called the 5' RACE reads with MiXCR, one entry per CDR3 protein. The sample has hundreds of thousands of distinct CDR3 sequences; approximately 16% are singletons. This record belongs to a study of T-cell memory formation after mild COVID-19. Notes on the study in general: In second-wave clones peaking day 37, SARS-CoV-2 specificity remained unconfirmed.

Germline CDR1 reads SGDLS; CDR2 reads YYNGEE. CDR3 length: 13 residues. With 5 bases removed from V and 0 bases from J, the gap between germline ends came to 7 bases. The sample comprised PBMCs or a T cell subset sorted from them (not recorded which). This TCR came from a young man who had mild COVID-19 (a few samples of this study predate the infection). Cell type and time point are not known. The J gene is TRBJ2-3, the V gene TRBV9; D uncertain. The CDR3 reads CASRLSSTDTQYF. CDR3 coding DNA: TGTGCCAGCAGACTATCTAGCACAGATACGCAGTATTTT.